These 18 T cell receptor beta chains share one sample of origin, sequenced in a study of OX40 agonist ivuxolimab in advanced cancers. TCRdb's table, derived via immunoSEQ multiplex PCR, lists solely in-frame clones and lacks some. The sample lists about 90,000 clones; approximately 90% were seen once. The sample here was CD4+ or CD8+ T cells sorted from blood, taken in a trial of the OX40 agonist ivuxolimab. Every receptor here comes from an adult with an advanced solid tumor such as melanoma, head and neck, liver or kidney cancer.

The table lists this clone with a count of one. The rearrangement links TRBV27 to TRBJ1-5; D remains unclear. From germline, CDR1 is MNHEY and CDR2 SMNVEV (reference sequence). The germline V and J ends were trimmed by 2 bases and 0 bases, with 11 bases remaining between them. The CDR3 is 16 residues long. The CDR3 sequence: CASSLGSWHSNQPQHF. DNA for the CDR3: TGTGCCAGCAGTTTAGGTTCATGGCATAGCAATCAGCCCCAGCATTTT.

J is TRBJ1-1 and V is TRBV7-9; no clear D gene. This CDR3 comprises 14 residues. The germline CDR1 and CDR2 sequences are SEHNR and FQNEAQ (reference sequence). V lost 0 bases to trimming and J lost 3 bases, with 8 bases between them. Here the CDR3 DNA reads TGTGCCAGCAGCTTAGCGGTCGGGGACACTGAAGCTTTCTTT. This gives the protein CASSLAVGDTEAFF.

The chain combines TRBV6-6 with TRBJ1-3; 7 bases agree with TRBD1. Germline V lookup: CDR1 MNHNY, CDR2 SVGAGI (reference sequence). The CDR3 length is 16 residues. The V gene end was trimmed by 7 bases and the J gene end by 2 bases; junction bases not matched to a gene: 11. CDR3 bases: TGTGCCAGCATCGACACCCGGACAGGCCCTGGAAACACCATATATTTT. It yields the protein CASIDTRTGPGNTIYF.

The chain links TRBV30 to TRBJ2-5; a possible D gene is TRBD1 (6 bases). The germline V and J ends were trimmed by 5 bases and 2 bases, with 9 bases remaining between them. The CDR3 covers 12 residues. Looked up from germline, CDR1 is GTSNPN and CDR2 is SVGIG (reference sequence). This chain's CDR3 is CAWWDKQETQYF. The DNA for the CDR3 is TGTGCCTGGTGGGACAAACAAGAGACCCAGTACTTC.

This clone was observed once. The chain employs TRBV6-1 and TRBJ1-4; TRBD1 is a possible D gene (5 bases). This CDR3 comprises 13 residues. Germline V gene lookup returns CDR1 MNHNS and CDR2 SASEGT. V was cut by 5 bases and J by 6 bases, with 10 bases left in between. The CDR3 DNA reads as TGTGCCAGCAGTCAAGGGGCGGATGAAAAACTGTTTTTT. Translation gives CASSQGADEKLFF.

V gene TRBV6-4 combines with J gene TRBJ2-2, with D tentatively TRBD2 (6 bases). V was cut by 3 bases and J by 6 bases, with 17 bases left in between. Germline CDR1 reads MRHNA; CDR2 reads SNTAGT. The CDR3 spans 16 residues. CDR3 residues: CASSEANGSEAGELFF. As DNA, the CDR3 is TGTGCCAGCAGTGAAGCTAACGGGAGTGAGGCCGGGGAGCTGTTTTTT.

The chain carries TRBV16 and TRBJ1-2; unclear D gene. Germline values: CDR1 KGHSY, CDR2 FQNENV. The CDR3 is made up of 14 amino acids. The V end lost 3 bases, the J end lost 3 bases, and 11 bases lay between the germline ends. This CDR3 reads CASSQYREYYGYTF. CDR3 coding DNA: TGTGCCAGCAGCCAGTACCGGGAGTACTATGGCTACACCTTC.

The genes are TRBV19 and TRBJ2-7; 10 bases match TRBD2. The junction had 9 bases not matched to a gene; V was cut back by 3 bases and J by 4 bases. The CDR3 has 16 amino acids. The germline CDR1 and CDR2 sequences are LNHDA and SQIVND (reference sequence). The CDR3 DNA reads TGTGCCAGTAGTATTCGGACTAGCGGATACCAATACGAGCAGTACTTC. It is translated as CASSIRTSGYQYEQYF.

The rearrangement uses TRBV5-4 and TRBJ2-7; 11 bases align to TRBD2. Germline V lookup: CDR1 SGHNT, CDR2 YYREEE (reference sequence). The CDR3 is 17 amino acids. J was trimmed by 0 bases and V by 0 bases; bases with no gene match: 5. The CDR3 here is CASSLEAGLAGSYEQYF. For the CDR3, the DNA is TGTGCCAGCAGCTTGGAAGCCGGACTAGCGGGCTCCTACGAGCAGTACTTC.

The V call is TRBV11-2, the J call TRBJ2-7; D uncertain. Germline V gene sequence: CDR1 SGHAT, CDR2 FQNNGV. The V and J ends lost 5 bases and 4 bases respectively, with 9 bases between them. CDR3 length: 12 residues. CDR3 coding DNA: TGTGCCAGCAGCAACAACCTATACGAGCAGTACTTC. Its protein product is CASSNNLYEQYF.

This CDR3 reads CAWSARGNEQFF. The CDR3 DNA follows: TGTGCCTGGAGCGCCCGCGGCAATGAGCAGTTCTTC. J is TRBJ2-1 and V is TRBV30; no clear D. Germline CDR1 and CDR2: GTSNPN and SVGIG (reference sequence). The CDR3 contains 12 residues. V dropped 3 bases and J dropped 6 bases, with 9 bases sitting between them. Drawing the rest from reference TRBV30 and TRBJ2-1, the complete variable domain is SQTIHQWPATLVQPVGSPLSLECTVEGTSNPNLYWYRQAAGRGLQLLFYSVGIGQISSEVPQNLSASRPQDRQFILSSKKLLLSDSGFYLCAWSARGNEQFFGPGTRLTVL.

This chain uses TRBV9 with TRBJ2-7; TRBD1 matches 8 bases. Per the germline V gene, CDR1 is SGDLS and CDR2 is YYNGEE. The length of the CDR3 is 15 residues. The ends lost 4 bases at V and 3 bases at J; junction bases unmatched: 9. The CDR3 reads CASSYSGGQGYEQYF. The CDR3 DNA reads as TGTGCCAGCAGCTACTCGGGTGGACAGGGCTACGAGCAGTACTTC.

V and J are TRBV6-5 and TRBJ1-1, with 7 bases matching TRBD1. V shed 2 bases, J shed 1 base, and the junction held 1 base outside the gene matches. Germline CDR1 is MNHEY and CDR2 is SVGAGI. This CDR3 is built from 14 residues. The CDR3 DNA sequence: TGTGCCAGCAGTTACGGGACAGCGAACACTGAAGCTTTCTTT. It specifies CASSYGTANTEAFF.

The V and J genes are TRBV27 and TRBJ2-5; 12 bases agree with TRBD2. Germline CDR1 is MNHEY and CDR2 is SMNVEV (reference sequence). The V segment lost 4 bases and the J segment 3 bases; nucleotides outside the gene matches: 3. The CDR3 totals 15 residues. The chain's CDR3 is CASSSWTSGKETQYF. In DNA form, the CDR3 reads TGTGCCAGCAGTTCATGGACTAGCGGGAAAGAGACCCAGTACTTC.

For the CDR3, the DNA is TGTGCCAGCAGCTTAACGACAGGGGGCAGGACAGATACGCAGTATTTT. This translates into CASSLTTGGRTDTQYF. The V gene is TRBV7-2, the J gene TRBJ2-3; 10 bases match TRBD1. This CDR3 has 16 amino acids. Germline CDR1 and CDR2: SGHTA and FQGNSA. Losses at the gene ends were 2 bases for V and 3 bases for J; bases not matched to a gene: 5.

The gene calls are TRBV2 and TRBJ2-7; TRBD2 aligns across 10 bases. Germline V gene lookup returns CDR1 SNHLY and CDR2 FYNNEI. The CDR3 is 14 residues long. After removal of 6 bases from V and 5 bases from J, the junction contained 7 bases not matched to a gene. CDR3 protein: CASSASGRANEQYF. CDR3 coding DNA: TGTGCCAGCAGCGCTAGCGGGAGAGCGAACGAGCAGTACTTC.

The CDR3 here is CASSLGLLSYEQYF. CDR3 bases: TGTGCCAGCAGCTTAGGTCTACTCAGCTACGAGCAGTACTTC. The chain recombines TRBV7-2 with TRBJ2-7; no clear D gene. The CDR3 contains 14 residues. V shed 1 base and J shed 3 bases, with 10 bases lying between them. Germline V CDR1 and CDR2: SGHTA, FQGNSA.

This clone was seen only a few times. The CDR3 bases are TGCGCCAGCAGCGGGGAGGGGAGCTCCTACAATGAGCAGTTCTTC. Amino acid sequence: CASSGEGSSYNEQFF. The chain carries TRBV5-1 and TRBJ2-1; 7 bases are shared with TRBD2. From germline, CDR1 is SGHRS and CDR2 YFSETQ. The CDR3 covers 15 residues. The ends lost 4 bases at V and 0 bases at J; junction bases unmatched: 4.